This T cell receptor (beta chain) was profiled in a study of CD8 T cells in ankylosing spondylitis. Making the TCR beta libraries involved quantitative 5'-RACE with molecular barcodes. One entry per CDR3 protein, called by TCRdb with MiXCR from the 5' RACE reads. The sample carries a few hundred thousand distinct CDR3 sequences, around 20% recorded once. Trimming cost V 4 bases and J 5 bases, with 14 bases left between them. The germline V gene encodes CDR1 SEHNR and CDR2 FQNEAQ (reference sequence). The length of the CDR3 is 15 residues. Findings and limits, study-wide: Disease-linked clones reportedly concentrated significantly in matched ankylosing spondylitis synovial fluid. Ankylosing spondylitis blood seemed to carry a telltale TCR beta motif made of roughly 8 highly homologous variants.

In this sample, this clonotype turned up a few times. Its antigen is undetermined. The chain is built from TRBV7-9 and TRBJ2-2, with D possibly TRBD2 on 6 matching bases. The sequenced material came from blood, either unsorted or a sorted T cell fraction (not recorded which). This clonotype was sampled from a male donor with ankylosing spondylitis. CDR3 sequence reads: CASSYGRGETGELFF. CDR3 nucleotide sequence: TGTGCCAGCAGCTACGGACGCGGGGAAACCGGGGAGCTGTTTTTT.